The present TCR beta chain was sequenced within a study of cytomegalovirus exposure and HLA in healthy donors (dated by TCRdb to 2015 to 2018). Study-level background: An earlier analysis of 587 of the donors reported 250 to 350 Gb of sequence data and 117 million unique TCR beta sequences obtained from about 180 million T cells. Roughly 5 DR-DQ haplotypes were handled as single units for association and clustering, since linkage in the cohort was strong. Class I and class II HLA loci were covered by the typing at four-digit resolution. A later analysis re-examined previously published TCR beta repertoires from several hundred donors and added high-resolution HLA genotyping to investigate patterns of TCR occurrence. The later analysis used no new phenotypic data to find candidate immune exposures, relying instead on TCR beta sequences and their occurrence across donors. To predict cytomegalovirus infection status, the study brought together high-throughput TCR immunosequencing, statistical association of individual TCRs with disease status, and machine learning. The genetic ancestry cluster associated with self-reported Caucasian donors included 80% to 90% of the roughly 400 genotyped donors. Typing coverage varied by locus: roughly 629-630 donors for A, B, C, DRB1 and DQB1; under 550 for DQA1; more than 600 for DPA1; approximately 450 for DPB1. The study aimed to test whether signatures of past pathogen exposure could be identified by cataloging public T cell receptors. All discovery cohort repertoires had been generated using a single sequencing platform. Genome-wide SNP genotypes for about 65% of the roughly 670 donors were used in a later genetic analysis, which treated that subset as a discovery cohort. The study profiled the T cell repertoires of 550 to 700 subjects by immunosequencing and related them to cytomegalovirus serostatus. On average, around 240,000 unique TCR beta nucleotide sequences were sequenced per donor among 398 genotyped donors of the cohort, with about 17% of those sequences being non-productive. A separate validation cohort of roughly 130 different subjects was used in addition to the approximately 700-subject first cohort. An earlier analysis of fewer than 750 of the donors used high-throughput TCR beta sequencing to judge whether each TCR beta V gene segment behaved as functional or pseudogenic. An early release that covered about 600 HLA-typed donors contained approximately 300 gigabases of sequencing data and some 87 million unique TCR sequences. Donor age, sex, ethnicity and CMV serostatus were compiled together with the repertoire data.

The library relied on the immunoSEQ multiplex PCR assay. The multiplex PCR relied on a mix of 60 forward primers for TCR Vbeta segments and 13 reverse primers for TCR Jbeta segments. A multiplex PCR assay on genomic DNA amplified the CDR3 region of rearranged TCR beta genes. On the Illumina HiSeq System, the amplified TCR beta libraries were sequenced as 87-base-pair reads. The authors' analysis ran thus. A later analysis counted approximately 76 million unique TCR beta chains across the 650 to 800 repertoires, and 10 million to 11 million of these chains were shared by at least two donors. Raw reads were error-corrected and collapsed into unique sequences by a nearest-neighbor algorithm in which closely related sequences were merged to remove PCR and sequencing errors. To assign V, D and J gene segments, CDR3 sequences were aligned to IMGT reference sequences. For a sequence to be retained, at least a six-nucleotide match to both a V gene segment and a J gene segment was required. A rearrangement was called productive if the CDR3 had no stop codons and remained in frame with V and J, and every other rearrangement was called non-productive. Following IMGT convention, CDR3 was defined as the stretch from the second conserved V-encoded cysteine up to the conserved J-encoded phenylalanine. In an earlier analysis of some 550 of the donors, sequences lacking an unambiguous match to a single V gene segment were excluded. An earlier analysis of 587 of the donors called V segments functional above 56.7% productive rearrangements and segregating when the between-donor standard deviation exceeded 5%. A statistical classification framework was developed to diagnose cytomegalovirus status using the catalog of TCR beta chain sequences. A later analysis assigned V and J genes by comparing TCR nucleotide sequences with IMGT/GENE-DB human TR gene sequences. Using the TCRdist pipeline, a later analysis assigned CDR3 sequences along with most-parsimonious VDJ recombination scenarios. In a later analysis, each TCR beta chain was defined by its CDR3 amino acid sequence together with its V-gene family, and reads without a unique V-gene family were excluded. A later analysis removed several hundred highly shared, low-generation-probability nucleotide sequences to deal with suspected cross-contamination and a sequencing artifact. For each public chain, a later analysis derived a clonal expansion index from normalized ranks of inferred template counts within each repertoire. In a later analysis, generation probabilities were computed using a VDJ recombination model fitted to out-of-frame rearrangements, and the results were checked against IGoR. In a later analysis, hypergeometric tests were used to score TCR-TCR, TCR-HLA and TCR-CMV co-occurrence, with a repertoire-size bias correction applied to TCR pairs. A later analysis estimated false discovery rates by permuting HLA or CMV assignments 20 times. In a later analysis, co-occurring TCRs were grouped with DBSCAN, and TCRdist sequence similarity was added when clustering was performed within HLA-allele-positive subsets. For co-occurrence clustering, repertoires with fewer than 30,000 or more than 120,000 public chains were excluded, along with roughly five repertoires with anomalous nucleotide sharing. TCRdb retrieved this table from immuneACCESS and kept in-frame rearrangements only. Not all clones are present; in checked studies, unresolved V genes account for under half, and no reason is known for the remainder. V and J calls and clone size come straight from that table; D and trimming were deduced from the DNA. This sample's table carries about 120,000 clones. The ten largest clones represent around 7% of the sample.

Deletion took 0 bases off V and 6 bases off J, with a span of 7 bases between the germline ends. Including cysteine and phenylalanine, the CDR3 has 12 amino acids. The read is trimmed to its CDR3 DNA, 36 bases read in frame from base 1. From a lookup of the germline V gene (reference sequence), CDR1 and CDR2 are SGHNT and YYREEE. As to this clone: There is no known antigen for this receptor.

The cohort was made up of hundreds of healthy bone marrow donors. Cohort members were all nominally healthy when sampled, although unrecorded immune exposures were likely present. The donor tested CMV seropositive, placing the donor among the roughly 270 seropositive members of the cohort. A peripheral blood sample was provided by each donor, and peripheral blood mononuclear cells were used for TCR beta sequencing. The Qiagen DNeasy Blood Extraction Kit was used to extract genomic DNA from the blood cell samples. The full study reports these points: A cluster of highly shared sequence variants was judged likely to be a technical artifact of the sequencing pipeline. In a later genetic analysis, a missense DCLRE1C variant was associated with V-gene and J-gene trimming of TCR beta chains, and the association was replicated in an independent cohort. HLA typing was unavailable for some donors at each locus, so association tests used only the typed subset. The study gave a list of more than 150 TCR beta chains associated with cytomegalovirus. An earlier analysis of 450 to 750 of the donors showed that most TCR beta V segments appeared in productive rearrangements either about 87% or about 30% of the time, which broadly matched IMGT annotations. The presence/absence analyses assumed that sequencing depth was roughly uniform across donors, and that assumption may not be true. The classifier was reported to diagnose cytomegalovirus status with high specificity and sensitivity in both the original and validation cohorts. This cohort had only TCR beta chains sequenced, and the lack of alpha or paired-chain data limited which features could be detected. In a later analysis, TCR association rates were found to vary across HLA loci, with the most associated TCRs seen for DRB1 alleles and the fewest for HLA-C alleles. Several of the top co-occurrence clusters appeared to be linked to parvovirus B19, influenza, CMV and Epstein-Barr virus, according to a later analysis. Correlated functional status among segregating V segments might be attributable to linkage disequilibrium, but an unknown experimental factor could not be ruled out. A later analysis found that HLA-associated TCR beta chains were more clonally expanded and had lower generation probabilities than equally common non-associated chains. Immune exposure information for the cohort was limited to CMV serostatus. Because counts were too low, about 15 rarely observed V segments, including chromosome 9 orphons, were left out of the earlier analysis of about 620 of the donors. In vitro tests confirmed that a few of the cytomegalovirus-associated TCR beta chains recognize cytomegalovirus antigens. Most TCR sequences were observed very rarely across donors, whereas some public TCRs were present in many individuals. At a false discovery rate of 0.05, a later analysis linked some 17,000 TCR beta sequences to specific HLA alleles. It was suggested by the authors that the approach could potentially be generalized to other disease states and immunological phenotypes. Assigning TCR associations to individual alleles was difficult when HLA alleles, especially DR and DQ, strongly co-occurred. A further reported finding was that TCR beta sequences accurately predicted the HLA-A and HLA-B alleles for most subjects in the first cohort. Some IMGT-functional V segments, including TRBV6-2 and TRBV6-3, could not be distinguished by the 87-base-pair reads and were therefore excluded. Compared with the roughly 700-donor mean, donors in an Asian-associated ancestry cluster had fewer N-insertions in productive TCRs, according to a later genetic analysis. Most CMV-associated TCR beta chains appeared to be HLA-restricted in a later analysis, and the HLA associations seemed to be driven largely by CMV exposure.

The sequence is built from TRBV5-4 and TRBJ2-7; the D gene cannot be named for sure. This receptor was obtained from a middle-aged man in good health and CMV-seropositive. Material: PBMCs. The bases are TGTGCCAGCAGCTTGGATCCCGGCGAGCAGTACTTC. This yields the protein CASSLDPGEQYF.